The source of this T cell receptor (beta chain) is a study of T cells in Graves' hyperthyroidism and ophthalmopathy. Study-level points and caveats: Most expanded thyroid clonotypes above 0.001 also appeared in blood.

The study based diagnoses on clinical symptoms, serum thyroxine and TRAb, thyroid ultrasound and orbital computed tomography. CDR1 and CDR2 from the germline V gene are SEHNR and FQNEAQ (reference sequence). The CDR3 length is 14 residues. Between the trimmed V and J ends, which lost 5 bases and 6 bases, there was a span of 14 bases. This clonotype appeared many times. Its antigen is unidentified. Researchers took RNA transcripts and amplified the TCR beta CDR3 regions from them. Initially, a first-round RT-PCR of the TCR CDR3 employed the HTBI primer set. One entry per CDR3 protein results from TCRdb running MiXCR on the multiplex PCR reads. In the table there are hundreds of thousands of distinct CDR3 sequences, less than 20% of which are singletons.

The sample taken for sequencing was blood. The TCR originated in a woman in her late teens or twenties with Graves' hyperthyroidism. The V and J genes are TRBV7-9 and TRBJ2-1, with a tentative D call TRBD2 (5 bases). Here the CDR3 DNA reads TGTGCCAGCAGCCCCCGGGGTGGCTTCAATGAGCAGTTCTTC. Residues: CASSPRGGFNEQFF. Combining the CDR3 with reference TRBV7-9 and TRBJ2-1 gives the whole variable domain DTGVSQNPRHKITKRGQNVTFRCDPISEHNRLYWYRQTLGQGPEFLTYFQNEAQLEKSRLLSDRFSAERPKGSFSTLEIQRTEQGDSAMYLCASSPRGGFNEQFFGPGTRLTVL.